This T cell receptor (beta chain) derives from a study of CD8 T cells in ankylosing spondylitis. Study-wide results and limits: As reported, disease-linked clones showed significant enrichment in matched ankylosing spondylitis synovial fluid. Seemingly distinctive of ankylosing spondylitis blood was a TCR beta motif formed by eight highly homologous variants. Disease-linked clones bore a CD8+ phenotype, appearing relatively rarely in peripheral blood.

Generation of TCR beta libraries employed quantitative 5'-RACE incorporating molecular barcodes. TCRdb used MiXCR to reprocess the 5' RACE reads, holding one entry per CDR3 protein. Among a few hundred thousand distinct CDR3 sequences listed, 7% to 9% were seen once. This clonotype was observed a handful of times. What it binds is not known. The TCR sequence derives from a male donor with ankylosing spondylitis. Sequencing was done on a sample of blood, either unsorted or a sorted T cell fraction (not recorded which).

As DNA, the CDR3 is TGTGCCAGCAGTTTAGGGGACCCGAACACCATATATTTT. It specifies CASSLGDPNTIYF. This sequence joins TRBV12-3 or TRBV12-4 and TRBJ1-3; TRBD1 is a possible D gene (5 bases). V lost 1 base to trimming and J lost 7 bases, with 8 bases between them. This CDR3 is 13 amino acids long.